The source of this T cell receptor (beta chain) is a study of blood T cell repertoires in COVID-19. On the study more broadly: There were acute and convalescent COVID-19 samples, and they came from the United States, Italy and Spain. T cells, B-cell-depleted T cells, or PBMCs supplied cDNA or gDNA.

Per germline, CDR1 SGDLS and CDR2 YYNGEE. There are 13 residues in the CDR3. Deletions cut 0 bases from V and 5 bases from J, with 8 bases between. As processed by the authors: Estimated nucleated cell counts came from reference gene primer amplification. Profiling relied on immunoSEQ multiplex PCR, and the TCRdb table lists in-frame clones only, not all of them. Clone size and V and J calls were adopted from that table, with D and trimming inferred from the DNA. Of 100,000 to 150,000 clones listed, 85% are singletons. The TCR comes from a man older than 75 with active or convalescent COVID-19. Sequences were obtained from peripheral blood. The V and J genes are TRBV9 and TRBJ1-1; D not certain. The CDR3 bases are TGTGCCAGCAGCGTAGCCGGTTGGACTGAAGCTTTCTTT. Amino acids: CASSVAGWTEAFF.